This T cell receptor (beta chain) was recovered during a study of massively parallel sequencing of T cell beta chains (dated 2009 in TCRdb). Looking at the study overall: The study profiled human TCR beta CDR3 diversity in peripheral blood using 5'-RACE, Illumina short-read sequencing and a dedicated short-read assembly strategy.

Study-level results and caveats: Since the RNA was pooled from many donors, the results show population-average clonotype abundance and not the repertoire of any individual. CDR3 beta length ranged from 21 to 81 nucleotides, peaking at 45 nucleotides. TRBV usage was found to range from around 0.01% for TRBV17 to 21% to 25% for TRBV20-1, and TRBJ usage was found to range from around 1.6% for TRBJ2-6 to around 17% for TRBJ2-1. In subsampling, clonotype counts increased linearly with read number, which indicated that sequencing depth was far from saturation. Among 37,000 or so distinct clonotypes, 50% to 75% of clonotypes but only roughly a fifth of assemblies were accounted for by single-copy clonotypes. Most clonotypes (21,973 of 33,664) were supported by a single sequence read, which could in principle inflate apparent diversity. A unique TRBV gene could be assigned to only about 23,000 (around 70%) of the clonotypes. Preferential PCR amplification of some TRBV and TRBJ sequences may have skewed the reported gene usage frequencies.

Sequencing relied on an Illumina Genome Analyzer II. Two rounds of nested PCR with TRBC1/TRBC2-specific primers yielded a RACE product of about 520 bp, which was gel-purified. To give RACE a 5' anchor, first-strand cDNA synthesis used a TRBC-specific primer together with a template-switching oligonucleotide. Because the RACE amplicon was too long to sequence directly with short reads, the RACE amplicon was concatemerized by ligation and then sheared by sonication. PAGE was used to isolate a size fraction of 100 to 300 bp, and that fraction then underwent shotgun sequencing on the Illumina platform. In separate sequencing runs on an Illumina GAII, 18.8 million 36-nt reads and 21.7 million 50-nt single-end reads were generated. The published analysis was carried out like this. iSSAKE, run with parameters -m 15, -o 2 and -r 0.7, was used to assemble the pooled approximately 40 million reads. Reads aligning to the ends of Ensembl TRBV gene predictions that carried unmatched junctional bases were used to seed de novo CDR3 beta assemblies. Clonotype abundance was estimated from the number of matching assembled contigs rather than from raw read depth. Of the assembled clonotypes, roughly 2,100 (about 5.9%) had in-frame stop codons and were removed, leaving approximately 34,000 productive clonotypes. Of the 270 or so unique TCR sequences obtained by Sanger sequencing of cloned RACE products, around 64% were also present in the Illumina assembly. TCRdb reprocessing: public reads trimmed at Q25 with fastp, clones called with MiXCR, in-frame beta chains kept. CDR3 protein duplicates are merged, each entry listing the most common genes and DNA. The authors' filters were not applied to this entry. This sample has 3,500 to 5,000 distinct CDR3 sequences in its table, and approximately 40% of those were observed once. Jointly, the top ten make up under 3% of the sample.

CDR1 and CDR2 were assigned from the germline V gene as LGHNT and FRNRAP. Reading from cysteine to phenylalanine, the CDR3 counts 13 amino acids. Of the read, only the CDR3 DNA is kept; its 39 bases are in frame from base 1. The V end loses 6 bases and the J end loses 4 bases, and a stretch of 9 bases separates them. On this clonotype itself: Its antigen has not been determined. No much larger clone exists at a distance of one base, and base qualities are not known.

Everyone in the donor pool was aged roughly 18 to 40 years, and the pool included 350 to 400 males and about 180 females. Peripheral leukocyte polyA+ RNA was isolated from about 170 liters of pooled peripheral blood. For starting material, the researchers used a commercial mRNA preparation made from normal human peripheral blood leukocytes pooled across under 600 individuals. This TCR derives from a pool of human donors in good health; the sample was commercial RNA pooled from many donors. The material sequenced was commercial RNA from peripheral blood pooled from many donors. Recombination linked TRBV12-5 to TRBJ2-2, with the D gene not confidently named. The nucleotide sequence reads as follows: TGTGCTAGTGGCCTCCATTTCACCGGGGAGCTGTTTTTT. It encodes CASGLHFTGELFF.